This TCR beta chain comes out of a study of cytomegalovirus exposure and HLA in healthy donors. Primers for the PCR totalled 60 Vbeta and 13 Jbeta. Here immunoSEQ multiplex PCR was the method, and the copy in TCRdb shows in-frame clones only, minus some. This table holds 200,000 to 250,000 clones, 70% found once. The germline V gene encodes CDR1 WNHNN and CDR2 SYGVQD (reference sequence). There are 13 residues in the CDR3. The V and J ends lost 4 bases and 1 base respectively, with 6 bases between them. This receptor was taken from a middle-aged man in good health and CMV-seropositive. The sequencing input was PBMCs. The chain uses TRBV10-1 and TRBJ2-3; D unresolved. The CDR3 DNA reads TGCGCCAGCAGTGGGAGTGGCACAGATACGCAGTATTTT. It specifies CASSGSGTDTQYF.